The clone carrying this T cell receptor beta chain was recorded many times. Its antigen is undetermined. HTBI primers from iRepertoire and Arm-PCR of CDR3 regions yielded the TCR beta libraries. TCRdb re-analysed the multiplex PCR reads in MiXCR, keeping a single row per CDR3 protein. This sample carries about 380,000 distinct CDR3 sequences, about a sixth of them seen once, and the ten largest clones take 20% to 25%. This specimen comes from a study of regulatory T cells in long-lasting Graves disease. Across the study: Freshly diagnosed Graves' patients had used antithyroid drugs for under 3 months. Study-wide findings and caveats: Results may be inaccurate due to the small sample size.

Documented time point: newly diagnosed GD, antithyroid drugs for less than 3 months. PBMC-extracted RNA yielded the TCR library. The TCR comes from a female donor with Graves disease. The starting material was peripheral blood mononuclear cells (PBMCs), obtained at new diagnosis, from a patient treated with antithyroid drugs.

CDR3 DNA: TGTGCCAGCAGCCAAGATGGAGGCGGGAGCGCCTACAATGAGCAGTTCTTC. Translated: CASSQDGGGSAYNEQFF. The V and J genes are TRBV4-2 and TRBJ2-1, with 7 positions matching TRBD2. CDR1 is LGHNA, CDR2 YNFKEQ, per germline. This CDR3 is built from 17 residues. Trimming cost V 0 bases and J 2 bases; bases outside gene matches: 7.